The T cell receptor beta chain under discussion was sequenced for a study of cytomegalovirus exposure and HLA in healthy donors. About the research overall: Researchers found that about four fifths of over 350 genotyped donors fell within the Caucasian-associated ancestry cluster.

Use of 60 Vbeta and 13 Jbeta primers characterized the PCR. TCRdb's table, derived via immunoSEQ multiplex PCR, lists solely in-frame clones and lacks some. The data show 170,000 or so clones, around 75% seen once. This receptor was identified in a male donor in good health and CMV-seronegative. Material: PBMCs.

The CDR3 coding sequence is TGTGCCAGCAGCCAATCGATGGTGACAGGGTCTAATTCACCCCTCCACTTT. Protein: CASSQSMVTGSNSPLHF. This chain uses TRBV16 with TRBJ1-6; 7 bases match TRBD1. The J segment lost 6 bases and the V segment lost 0 bases, leaving 8 bases of the junction unmatched. The CDR3 runs 17 residues. The V gene's germline CDR1 is KGHSY and CDR2 FQNENV.